The sequence of this T cell receptor beta chain was determined in a study of cytomegalovirus exposure and HLA in healthy donors. CDR1 and CDR2 (germline): MGHDK, SYGVNS. The ends were cut back, 6 bases at V and 0 bases at J, with 16 bases in the middle. The CDR3 covers 16 residues. PCR used 60 Vbeta primers and 13 Jbeta primers. Profiling relied on immunoSEQ multiplex PCR, and the TCRdb table lists in-frame clones only, not all of them. The data hold about 65,000 clones, with 80% observed a single time. J is TRBJ2-3 and V is TRBV25-1; a possible D gene is TRBD2 (5 bases). This TCR came from a woman aged 25 to 39 in good health and CMV-seronegative. The sample comprised PBMCs. The DNA of the CDR3 is TGTGCCAGCAGCGCCCGCGGGCAGAGTAGCACAGATACGCAGTATTTT. Its protein product is CASSARGQSSTDTQYF.